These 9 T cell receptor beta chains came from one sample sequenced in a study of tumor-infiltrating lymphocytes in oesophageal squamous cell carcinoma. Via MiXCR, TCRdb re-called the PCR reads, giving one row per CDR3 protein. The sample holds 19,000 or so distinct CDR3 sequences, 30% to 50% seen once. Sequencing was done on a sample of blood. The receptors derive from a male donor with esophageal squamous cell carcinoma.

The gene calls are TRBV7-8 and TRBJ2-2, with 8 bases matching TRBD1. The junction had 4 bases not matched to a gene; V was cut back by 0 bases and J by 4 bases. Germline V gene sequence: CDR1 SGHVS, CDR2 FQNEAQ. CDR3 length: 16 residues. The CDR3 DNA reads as TGTGCCAGCAGCTTAGCGGACAGGGTCGGCACCGGGGAGCTGTTTTTT. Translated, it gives CASSLADRVGTGELFF.

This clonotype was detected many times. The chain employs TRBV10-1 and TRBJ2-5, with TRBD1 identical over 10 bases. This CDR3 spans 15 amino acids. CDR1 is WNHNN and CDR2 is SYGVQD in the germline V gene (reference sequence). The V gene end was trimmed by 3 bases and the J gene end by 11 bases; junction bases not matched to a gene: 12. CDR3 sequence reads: CASSDSTGGVNEQYF. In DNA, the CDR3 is TGCGCCAGCAGTGACTCGACAGGGGGCGTTAATGAGCAGTACTTC.

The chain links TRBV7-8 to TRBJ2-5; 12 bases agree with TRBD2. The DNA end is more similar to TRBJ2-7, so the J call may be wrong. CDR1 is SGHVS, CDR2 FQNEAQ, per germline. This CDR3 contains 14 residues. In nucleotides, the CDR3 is TGTGCCAGCAGCCCAGGGACTAGCGGGTACGAGCAGTACTTC. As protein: CASSPGTSGYEQYF.

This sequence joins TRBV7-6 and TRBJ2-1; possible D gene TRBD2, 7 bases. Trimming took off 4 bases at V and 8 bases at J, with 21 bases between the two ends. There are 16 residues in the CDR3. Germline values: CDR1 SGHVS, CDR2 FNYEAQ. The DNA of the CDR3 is TGTGCCAGCAGCTCGCTAGGGGGGGGGCCGAGTCATGAGCAGTTCTTC. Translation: CASSSLGGGPSHEQFF.

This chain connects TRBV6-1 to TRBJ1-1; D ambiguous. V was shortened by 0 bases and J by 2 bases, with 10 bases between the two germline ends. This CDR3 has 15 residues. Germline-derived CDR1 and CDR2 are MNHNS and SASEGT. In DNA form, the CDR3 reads TGTGCCAGCAGTGAAGCGCTTCGGGGAAACACTGAAGCTTTCTTT. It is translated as CASSEALRGNTEAFF.

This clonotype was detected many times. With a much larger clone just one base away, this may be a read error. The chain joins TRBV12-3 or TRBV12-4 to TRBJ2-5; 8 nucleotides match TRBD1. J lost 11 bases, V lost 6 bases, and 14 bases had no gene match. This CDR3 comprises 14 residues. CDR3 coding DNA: TGTGCCAGCAGCTCGGGACAGGCTTTCAATGAGCAGTACTTC. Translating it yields CASSSGQAFNEQYF.

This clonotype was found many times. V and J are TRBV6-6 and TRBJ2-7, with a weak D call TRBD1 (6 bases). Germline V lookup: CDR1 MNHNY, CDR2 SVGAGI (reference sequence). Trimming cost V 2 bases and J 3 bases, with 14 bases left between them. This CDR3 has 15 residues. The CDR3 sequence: CASSYMGAGYYEQYF. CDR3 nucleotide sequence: TGTGCCAGCAGTTACATGGGGGCAGGGTACTACGAGCAGTACTTC.

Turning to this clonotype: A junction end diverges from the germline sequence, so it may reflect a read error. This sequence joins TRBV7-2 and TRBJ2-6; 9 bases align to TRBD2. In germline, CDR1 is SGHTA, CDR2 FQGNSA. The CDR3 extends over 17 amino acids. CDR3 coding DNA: TGTGCCAGCAGCTTAGCGCAGCGGGGGGCGGGCACCGGGGAGCTGTACTTC. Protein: CASSLAQRGAGTGELYF.

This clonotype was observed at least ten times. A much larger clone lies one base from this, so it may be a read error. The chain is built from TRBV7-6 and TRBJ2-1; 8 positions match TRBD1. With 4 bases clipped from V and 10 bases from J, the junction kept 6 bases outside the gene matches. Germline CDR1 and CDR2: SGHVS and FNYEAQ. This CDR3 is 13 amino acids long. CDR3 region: CASSYGQGGEQFF. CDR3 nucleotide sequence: TGTGCCAGCAGCTATGGACAGGGCGGCGAGCAGTTCTTC.